Below are 20 T cell receptor beta chains sequenced from a single sample in a study of blood T cell repertoires in COVID-19. The method was immunoSEQ multiplex PCR; TCRdb's version includes in-frame clones alone and lacks a portion of them. The table records 150,000 to 200,000 clones, approximately 86% of them present only once. The sequenced sample was peripheral blood. The origin of the receptors is an older man with acute or convalescent COVID-19.

In its sample, this clone was seen once. A read error may account for a junction end that differs from germline. This chain uses TRBV12-3 or TRBV12-4 with TRBJ1-5; D gene ambiguous. The CDR3 runs 10 residues. CDR3 region: CATSREAQHF. The CDR3 DNA sequence: TGTGCCACCAGTCGAGAGGCCCAGCATTTT.

The rearrangement uses TRBV28 and TRBJ2-7, with TRBD2 identical over 7 bases. CDR1 MDHEN and CDR2 SYDVKM come from the germline V gene. CDR3 length equals 11 residues. V lost 3 bases and J lost 7; bases outside the gene matches: 0. The CDR3 spells CASSLGGEQYF. Written as DNA, the CDR3 is TGTGCCAGCAGTTTGGGGGGGGAGCAGTACTTC.

The V and J genes are TRBV5-1 and TRBJ2-1, with D possibly being TRBD1 (5 bases). This CDR3 spans 16 amino acids. The V and J ends lost 1 base and 0 bases respectively, with 11 bases between them. Germline V gene lookup returns CDR1 SGHRS and CDR2 YFSETQ. The CDR3 loop reads CASSLSGQPSYNEQFF. The DNA for the CDR3 is TGCGCCAGCAGCTTGAGTGGACAACCCTCCTACAATGAGCAGTTCTTC. Using reference TRBV5-1 and TRBJ2-1 for the parts outside the CDR3, the full variable domain is KAGVTQTPRYLIKTRGQQVTLSCSPISGHRSVSWYQQTPGQGLQFLFEYFSETQRNKGNFPGRFSGRQFSNSRSEMNVSTLELGDSALYLCASSLSGQPSYNEQFFGPGTRLTVL.

The CDR3 region is CASARGTGLYNEQFF. CDR3 bases: TGTGCCAGCGCCCGGGGGACAGGTCTCTACAATGAGCAGTTCTTC. V gene TRBV7-2 combines with J gene TRBJ2-1; 8 bases map to TRBD1. The J segment lost 3 bases and the V segment lost 8 bases, leaving 9 bases of the junction unmatched. CDR3 length: 15 amino acids. Germline values: CDR1 SGHTA, CDR2 FQGNSA. Combining the CDR3 with reference TRBV7-2 and TRBJ2-1 gives the whole variable domain GAGVSQSPSNKVTEKGKDVELRCDPISGHTALYWYRQSLGQGLEFLIYFQGNSAPDKSGLPSDRFSAERTGGSVSTLTIQRTQQEDSAVYLCASARGTGLYNEQFFGPGTRLTVL.

This chain connects TRBV7-9 to TRBJ2-1, with TRBD2 matching 7 bases. CDR1 and CDR2 from the germline V gene are SEHNR and FQNEAQ (reference sequence). Trimming at V came to 0 bases and at J to 0 bases, leaving 5 bases not matched to a gene. CDR3 length: 17 amino acids. CDR3 sequence reads: CASSLAASGSSYNEQFF. Written as DNA, the CDR3 is TGTGCCAGCAGCTTAGCCGCTAGCGGAAGCTCCTACAATGAGCAGTTCTTC.

The chain joins TRBV10-3 to TRBJ1-1; tentatively, D is TRBD1 (6 bases). The CDR3 spans 14 residues. Trimming cost V 7 bases and J 5 bases, with 17 bases left between them. The germline gives CDR1 ENHRY, CDR2 SYGVKD. In DNA form, the CDR3 reads TGTGCCATCACCGAAGGGGGTGGAGGAACTGAAGCTTTCTTT. Amino acids: CAITEGGGGTEAFF.

The gene calls are TRBV12-3 or TRBV12-4 and TRBJ1-1, with D tentatively TRBD1 (6 bases). Trimming stripped 2 bases from V and 10 bases from J, with 8 bases between. The CDR3 runs 11 residues. CDR3 sequence reads: CASSLRGRAFF. In DNA form, the CDR3 reads TGTGCCAGCAGTTTAAGGGGGAGAGCTTTCTTT.

The chain employs TRBV28 and TRBJ1-2, with D possibly TRBD1 on 5 matching bases. CDR1 is MDHEN, CDR2 SYDVKM, per germline. The CDR3 contains 13 residues. V was pared by 3 bases and J by 3 bases, with 8 bases between. The CDR3 DNA sequence: TGTGCCAGCAGTTTGTCAGGGTACTATGGCTACACCTTC. Encoded protein: CASSLSGYYGYTF.

This chain links TRBV5-1 with TRBJ1-2; 7 bases are shared with TRBD1. The CDR3 loop spans 14 amino acids. The junction had 8 bases not matched to a gene; V was cut back by 8 bases and J by 1 base. Per the germline V gene, CDR1 is SGHRS and CDR2 is YFSETQ. Written as DNA, the CDR3 is TGCGCCAGTAGCGGGACAGCAAGTAACTATGGCTACACCTTC. This encodes CASSGTASNYGYTF.

This clone appeared once. V and J are TRBV24-1 and TRBJ2-1; 9 bases are shared with TRBD2. The V gene's germline CDR1 is KGHDR and CDR2 SFDVKD. With 4 bases clipped from V and 12 bases from J, the junction kept 12 bases outside the gene matches. The CDR3 spans 15 residues. CDR3 region: CATSDPGVEAGGQFF. CDR3 sequence (DNA): TGTGCCACCAGTGACCCCGGGGTAGAAGCGGGAGGGCAGTTCTTC.

This chain links TRBV5-1 with TRBJ2-1; 13 bases map to TRBD2. Germline V CDR1 and CDR2: SGHRS, YFSETQ. There are 15 residues in the CDR3. The J segment lost 9 bases and the V segment lost 5 bases, leaving 8 bases of the junction unmatched. CDR3 residues: CASRPMGLAGSEQFF. The DNA of the CDR3 is TGCGCCAGCAGGCCGATGGGACTAGCGGGATCTGAGCAGTTCTTC.

This clone has only a few counts. The gene calls are TRBV19 and TRBJ2-7; tentative D call: TRBD2 (6 bases). Deletions cut 0 bases from V and 3 bases from J, with 9 bases between. Per germline, CDR1 LNHDA and CDR2 SQIVND (reference sequence). This CDR3 is built from 14 residues. CDR3 sequence reads: CASSIERSGYEQYF. The CDR3 DNA sequence: TGTGCCAGTAGTATAGAGCGTAGCGGCTACGAGCAGTACTTC. Using reference TRBV19 and TRBJ2-7 for the parts outside the CDR3, the full variable domain is DGGITQSPKYLFRKEGQNVTLSCEQNLNHDAMYWYRQDPGQGLRLIYYSQIVNDFQKGDIAEGYSVSREKKESFPLTVTSAQKNPTAFYLCASSIERSGYEQYFGPGTRLTVT.

The table lists this clone with a count of one. The chain joins TRBV4-3 to TRBJ1-2, with 10 positions matching TRBD1. There are 15 residues in the CDR3. V shed 2 bases, J shed 7 bases, and the junction held 7 bases outside the gene matches. The V gene's germline CDR1 is LGHNA and CDR2 YSLEER. The CDR3 protein is CASSQPGQGFGGYTF. CDR3 DNA: TGCGCCAGCAGCCAACCGGGACAGGGGTTCGGTGGCTACACCTTC.

This clone appeared a few times. The chain carries TRBV27 and TRBJ1-1, with D possibly matching TRBD1 (5 bases). The ends were cut back, 5 bases at V and 1 base at J, with 11 bases in the middle. The CDR3 runs 14 residues. Germline CDR1 is MNHEY and CDR2 is SMNVEV (reference sequence). DNA for the CDR3: TGTGCCAGCAGTCTACGCCAGGGGAACACTGAAGCTTTCTTT. Its translation: CASSLRQGNTEAFF.

This clone has just a few counts. CDR3 loop: CASSVGGAPYNSPLHF. Here the CDR3 DNA reads TGTGCCAGCAGCGTTGGGGGCGCCCCCTATAATTCACCCCTCCACTTT. The V call is TRBV9, the J call TRBJ1-6, with TRBD1 as a possible D gene (6 bases). This CDR3 contains 16 residues. Germline V gene lookup returns CDR1 SGDLS and CDR2 YYNGEE. Trimming shortened V by 2 bases and J by 2 bases, and 11 bases separated the two germline ends.

This sequence joins TRBV10-3 and TRBJ1-5; D may be TRBD1 (5 bases). Per germline, CDR1 ENHRY and CDR2 SYGVKD. The CDR3 loop spans 15 amino acids. Trimming took 0 bases from V and 8 from J, leaving 14 bases between them. Here the CDR3 reads CAISESPGRTEPQHF. DNA for the CDR3: TGTGCCATCAGTGAGTCCCCAGGGCGAACAGAGCCCCAGCATTTT.

The chain uses TRBV19 and TRBJ2-3; D might be TRBD2 (5 bases). CDR1 LNHDA and CDR2 SQIVND come from the germline V gene (reference sequence). Trimming removed 9 bases from V and 7 bases from J, with 11 bases in between. This CDR3 is built from 11 residues. The CDR3 nucleotides read TGTGCCAGCGGGGATTATAATACGCAGTATTTT. Its protein product is CASGDYNTQYF.

This clone was counted between two and nine times. The chain couples TRBV19 to TRBJ1-5; D remains ambiguous. This CDR3 is built from 15 residues. Trimming stripped 6 bases from V and 5 bases from J, with 17 bases between. The germline V gene has CDR1 LNHDA and CDR2 SQIVND (reference sequence). CDR3 residues: CASRPEAGWHQPQHF. The CDR3, as DNA: TGTGCCAGTAGGCCGGAGGCAGGCTGGCATCAGCCCCAGCATTTT.

The rearrangement joins TRBV4-2 to TRBJ1-2; tentative D call: TRBD1 (5 bases). Trimming stripped 2 bases from V and 2 bases from J, with 12 bases between. Per germline, CDR1 LGHNA and CDR2 YNFKEQ. The CDR3 covers 15 residues. CDR3 DNA: TGTGCCAGCAGCCAACCCGGCGGGGACAACTATGGCTACACCTTC. It translates to CASSQPGGDNYGYTF.

This clone was counted between two and nine times. V usage is TRBV5-4 and J usage is TRBJ2-7; tentative D call: TRBD2 (7 bases). The CDR3 spans 13 residues. Germline V gives CDR1 SGHNT, CDR2 YYREEE (reference sequence). V lost 2 bases and J lost 4, with 10 bases in between. The CDR3 DNA follows: TGTGCCAGCAGCTTAGGGGGGGGATACGAGCAGTACTTC. It codes for CASSLGGGYEQYF.